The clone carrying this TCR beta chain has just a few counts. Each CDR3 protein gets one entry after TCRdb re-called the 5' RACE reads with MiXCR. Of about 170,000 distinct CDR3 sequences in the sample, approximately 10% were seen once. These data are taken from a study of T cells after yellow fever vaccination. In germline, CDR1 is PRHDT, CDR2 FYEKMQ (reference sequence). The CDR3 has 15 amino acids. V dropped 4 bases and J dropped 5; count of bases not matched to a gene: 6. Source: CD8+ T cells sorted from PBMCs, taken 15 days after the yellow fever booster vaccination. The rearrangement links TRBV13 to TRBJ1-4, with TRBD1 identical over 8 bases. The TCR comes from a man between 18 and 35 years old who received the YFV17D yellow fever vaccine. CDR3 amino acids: CASSSTGGWNEKLFF. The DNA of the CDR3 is TGTGCCAGCAGCTCAACAGGGGGATGGAATGAAAAACTGTTTTTT.